A single sample gave rise to the 14 T cell receptor beta chains below, sequenced in a study of cytomegalovirus exposure and HLA in healthy donors. Both 60 Vbeta primers and 13 Jbeta primers went into the PCR. TCRdb's table, derived via immunoSEQ multiplex PCR, lists solely in-frame clones and lacks some. The sample records 200,000 to 250,000 clones, 76% being singletons. The specimen sequenced was PBMCs. The receptors were gathered from a man between 18 and 29 years old in good health and CMV-seronegative.

The V gene is TRBV7-2, the J gene TRBJ2-3; TRBD2 matches at 15 bases. Germline V gene sequence: CDR1 SGHTA, CDR2 FQGNSA. The CDR3 is made up of 18 amino acids. After removal of 7 bases from V and 1 base from J, the junction contained 9 bases not matched to a gene. Here the CDR3 reads CASIRGLAGGRGTDTQYF. CDR3 in DNA: TGTGCCAGCATTCGGGGACTAGCGGGAGGACGGGGCACAGATACGCAGTATTTT.

The chain joins TRBV9 to TRBJ2-3; the match to TRBD1 covers 9 bases. Per the germline V gene, CDR1 is SGDLS and CDR2 is YYNGEE. The CDR3 has 15 residues. The ends lost 3 bases at V and 4 bases at J; junction bases unmatched: 6. The CDR3 sequence is CASSATGGRADTQYF. The CDR3, as DNA: TGTGCCAGCAGCGCGACAGGGGGGAGGGCAGATACGCAGTATTTT. Variable domain in full (rest from reference TRBV9 and TRBJ2-3): DSGVTQTPKHLITATGQRVTLRCSPRSGDLSVYWYQQSLDQGLQFLIQYYNGEERAKGNILERFSAQQFPDLHSELNLSSLELGDSALYFCASSATGGRADTQYFGPGTRLTVL.

The V and J genes are TRBV2 and TRBJ2-7, with 9 nucleotides matching TRBD1. The CDR3 runs to 14 residues. Trimming took 11 bases from V and 5 from J; bases not matched to a gene: 13. Germline loops: CDR1 SNHLY, CDR2 FYNNEI. CDR3 coding DNA: TGTGCCGGTACTCAACAGGGGGCGCTGGACGAGCAGTACTTC. This encodes CAGTQQGALDEQYF.

The chain recombines TRBV28 with TRBJ2-5; weak D call: TRBD2 (7 bases). Trimming left V 2 bases short and J 7 bases short, with 14 bases between. The CDR3 covers 14 residues. Germline CDR1 is MDHEN and CDR2 is SYDVKM. The CDR3 coding sequence is TGTGCCAGCAGTTTACTTCGGGGGGCAGGGACCCAGTACTTC. This gives the protein CASSLLRGAGTQYF.

J is TRBJ1-5 and V is TRBV15; 9 bases agree with TRBD1. CDR3 size: 16 residues. Germline assignment: CDR1 LNHNV and CDR2 YYDKDF (reference sequence). Trimming removed 3 bases from V and 3 bases from J; junction bases left unmatched: 6. The DNA for the CDR3 is TGTGCCACCAGCAGCGGGACAGGGTTTGACAATCAGCCCCAGCATTTT. Translation: CATSSGTGFDNQPQHF. Drawing the rest from reference TRBV15 and TRBJ1-5, the complete variable domain is DAMVIQNPRYQVTQFGKPVTLSCSQTLNHNVMYWYQQKSSQAPKLLFHYYDKDFNNEADTPDNFQSRRPNTSFCFLDIRSPGLGDTAMYLCATSSGTGFDNQPQHFGDGTRLSIL.

The chain employs TRBV30 and TRBJ2-1; the D gene is possibly TRBD1 (5 bases). V lost 0 bases and J 0 bases, leaving 6 bases between the germline ends. The CDR3 covers 14 residues. Germline CDR1 reads GTSNPN; CDR2 reads SVGIG (reference sequence). The CDR3 DNA is TGTGCCTGGAGTGTTGACAGCTCCTACAATGAGCAGTTCTTC. Its protein product is CAWSVDSSYNEQFF.

The rearrangement joins TRBV30 to TRBJ1-3; perhaps TRBD1 as D (6 bases). This CDR3 has 16 amino acids. Germline CDR1 reads GTSNPN; CDR2 reads SVGIG (reference sequence). Deletions cut 0 bases from V and 1 base from J, with 13 bases between. In DNA form, the CDR3 reads TGTGCCTGGAGTGTGGGAGGGGGAGTTTCTGGAAACACCATATATTTT. Protein product: CAWSVGGGVSGNTIYF.

The chain links TRBV5-1 to TRBJ1-1; D is perhaps TRBD1 (6 bases). CDR3 length: 16 residues. Germline values: CDR1 SGHRS, CDR2 YFSETQ. V gave up 4 bases and J gave up 3 bases, with 19 bases separating them. CDR3 nucleotide sequence: TGCGCCAGCAGCCCGGCGGGACGGGGGGCGGACACTGAAGCTTTCTTT. Protein sequence: CASSPAGRGADTEAFF. Together with reference TRBV5-1 and TRBJ1-1, the CDR3 gives the full variable domain: KAGVTQTPRYLIKTRGQQVTLSCSPISGHRSVSWYQQTPGQGLQFLFEYFSETQRNKGNFPGRFSGRQFSNSRSEMNVSTLELGDSALYLCASSPAGRGADTEAFFGQGTRLTVV.

This chain connects TRBV7-9 to TRBJ2-1; TRBD1 agrees at 12 bases. Germline loops: CDR1 SEHNR, CDR2 FQNEAQ (reference sequence). After removal of 5 bases from V and 6 bases from J, the junction contained 11 bases not matched to a gene. This CDR3 has 17 residues. The CDR3 reads CASSLAHRDRGPNEQFF. CDR3 coding DNA: TGTGCCAGCAGCCTGGCGCACCGGGACAGGGGGCCCAATGAGCAGTTCTTC.

The sample holds one count of this clone. At one end, the junction sequence differs from germline, possibly due to a read error. The rearrangement uses TRBV20-1 and TRBJ2-1; TRBD2 matches 12 bases. This CDR3 contains 11 residues. CDR1 is DFQATT, CDR2 SNEGSKA, per germline (reference sequence). DNA for the CDR3: TGCAGTGCTGGACGACTAGCGGGAGTGGTCTTC. This codes for CSAGRLAGVVF.

The gene calls are TRBV28 and TRBJ1-2, with 11 bases that match TRBD1. The CDR3 totals 15 residues. CDR1 is MDHEN and CDR2 is SYDVKM in the germline V gene. V lost 1 base and J lost 8; bases outside the gene matches: 6. The CDR3 nucleotides are TGTGCCAGCAGTTTATCAAGGACAGGGGGCTACGGCTACACCTTC. Its protein is CASSLSRTGGYGYTF.

The chain is built from TRBV4-2 and TRBJ2-7; a weak D match, TRBD1 (6 bases). Germline values: CDR1 LGHNA, CDR2 YNFKEQ. V was cut by 1 base and J by 1 base, with 8 bases left in between. The CDR3 runs 14 residues. In DNA, the CDR3 is TGTGCCAGCAGCCAAGGCGGACAGTCCTACGAGCAGTACTTC. Translating gives CASSQGGQSYEQYF.

The chain carries TRBV7-9 and TRBJ2-1; 13 bases agree with TRBD2. The germline V gene has CDR1 SEHNR and CDR2 FQNEAQ (reference sequence). Trimming took 3 bases from V and 15 from J; bases not matched to a gene: 5. The CDR3 spans 13 residues. DNA for the CDR3: TGTGCCAGCAGCTTCGGACTAGCGGGAGACCCGTTCTTC. Protein: CASSFGLAGDPFF.

The genes are TRBV29-1 and TRBJ2-1, with 15 bases lining up with TRBD2. This CDR3 spans 16 amino acids. V shed 3 bases, J shed 5 bases, and the junction held 5 bases outside the gene matches. Germline V gene sequence: CDR1 SQVTM, CDR2 ANQGSEA. The CDR3 here is CSVDGTSGGWDNEQFF. CDR3 bases: TGCAGCGTTGACGGGACTAGCGGGGGGTGGGACAATGAGCAGTTCTTC.